This T cell receptor (beta chain) was recorded in a study of T cells in Graves' hyperthyroidism and ophthalmopathy. The study, taken as a whole, reports: Among clonotypes expanded in thyroid above 0.001, most were also found in blood. Model output signaled ophthalmopathy a median 6.5 months ahead of onset. A 13 V-J signature model discriminated ophthalmopathy versus stable hyperthyroidism.

In this sample, this clonotype turned up many times. What it binds is not known. Amplification of TCR beta CDR3 regions was performed using RNA transcripts as template. RT-PCR in the first round (using the HTBI primer set) targeted the TCR CDR3. TCRdb reprocessed the multiplex PCR reads via MiXCR and lists one record per CDR3 protein. The table records roughly 660,000 distinct CDR3 sequences, about 18% of them present only once. The CDR3 has 15 amino acids. Germline lookup yields CDR1 LGHDT and CDR2 YNNKEL (reference sequence). Trimming took 5 bases from V and 5 from J, leaving 18 bases between them. Graves' hyperthyroidism is called stable when ophthalmopathy does not progress within 18 months.

The TCR comes from a man between 45 and 60 years old with Graves' hyperthyroidism. This chain connects TRBV3-1 to TRBJ2-5, with a possible D match to TRBD2 (6 bases). The sample consisted of blood. The CDR3 reads CASSSQTPSAETQYF. The CDR3 nucleotides are TGTGCCAGCAGCTCCCAAACCCCTAGCGCGGAGACCCAGTACTTC.